This TCR beta chain was found in a study of blood T cells in healthy people across ages. Findings and caveats of the study: Unsorted PBMC input precluded a conclusive naive versus antigen-experienced comparison. Higher diversity, along with more naive CD4+ cells, distinguished long-lived donors from aged donors. With age, beta diversity per million T cells declined roughly linearly, significantly by 40.

It was with a sample-barcoded 5' primer and a J-beta primer mix that a second PCR of roughly 7 to 12 cycles was run. TCRdb re-called the 5' RACE reads with MiXCR, one entry per CDR3 protein. The sample records 650,000 to 900,000 distinct CDR3 sequences, 62% being singletons. V gave up 3 bases and J gave up 0 bases, with 8 bases separating them. There are 14 residues in the CDR3. The germline V gene encodes CDR1 SGHTA and CDR2 FQGTGA. On this clonotype: The target antigen is unknown.

The source material was blood. The TCR comes from a man younger than 45 in good health. V usage is TRBV7-3 and J usage is TRBJ1-1; D is unclear. The CDR3 DNA is TGTGCCAGCAGCTTGGACCCATTGAACACTGAAGCTTTCTTT. It translates to CASSLDPLNTEAFF.